These 2 T cell receptor beta chains share one sample of origin, sequenced in a study of cytomegalovirus exposure and HLA in healthy donors. The study ran its PCR with 60 Vbeta and 13 Jbeta primers. Some clones are missing from TCRdb's copy, which holds only in-frame ones; the method was immunoSEQ multiplex PCR. The sample yields approximately 100,000 clones, approximately 72% seen once. What was sequenced was PBMCs. Every receptor here comes from a woman aged 40 to 50 in good health and CMV-seronegative.

The chain has TRBV4-1 and TRBJ2-7, with 7 bases identical to TRBD1. The J segment lost 0 bases and the V segment lost 1 base, leaving 6 bases of the junction unmatched. CDR1 and CDR2 from the germline V gene are MGHRA and YSYEKL. The CDR3 covers 16 residues. CDR3 nucleotides: TGCGCCAGCAGCCAAGGCCGGGACAGCCCCTCCTACGAGCAGTACTTC. Its protein product is CASSQGRDSPSYEQYF.

With respect to this clone: Other DNA sequences in the sample encode the same CDR3. The V gene is TRBV7-9, the J gene TRBJ2-1; the D gene is possibly TRBD1 (5 bases). Trimming shortened V by 5 bases and J by 5 bases, and 16 bases separated the two germline ends. The germline V gene encodes CDR1 SEHNR and CDR2 FQNEAQ (reference sequence). The CDR3 has 15 amino acids. DNA for the CDR3: TGTGCCAGCAGCACCGACAGCTACTCTAACAATGAGCAGTTCTTC. Protein: CASSTDSYSNNEQFF.